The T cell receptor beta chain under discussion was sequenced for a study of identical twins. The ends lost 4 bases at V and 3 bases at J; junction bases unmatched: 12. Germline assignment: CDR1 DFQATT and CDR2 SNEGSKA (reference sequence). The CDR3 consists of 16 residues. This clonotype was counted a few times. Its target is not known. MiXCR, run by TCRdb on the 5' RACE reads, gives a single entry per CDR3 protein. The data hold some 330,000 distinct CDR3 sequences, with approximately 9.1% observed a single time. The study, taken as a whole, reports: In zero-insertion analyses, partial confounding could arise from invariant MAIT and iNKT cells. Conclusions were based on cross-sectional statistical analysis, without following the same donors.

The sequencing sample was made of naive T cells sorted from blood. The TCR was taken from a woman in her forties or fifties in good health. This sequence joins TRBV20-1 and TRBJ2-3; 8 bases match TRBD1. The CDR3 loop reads CSAKTGTGPFTDTQYF. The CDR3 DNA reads TGCAGTGCTAAAACCGGGACAGGCCCTTTTACAGATACGCAGTATTTT.